Listed here is a single T cell receptor beta chain. What it binds is unknown. The data originate from a study of PD-1 blockade in classical Hodgkin lymphoma. Measured with immunoSEQ multiplex PCR; TCRdb has only the in-frame clones, and not every one. The sample yields 15,000 to 20,000 clones, around 90% seen once. Overall study results and limits: Compared with healthy donors, newly diagnosed patients reportedly showed lower baseline TCR diversity.

Time point defined: newly diagnosed, previously untreated cHL patient sample. Input material: peripheral blood mononuclear cells (PBMCs). The clonotype originates from a human donor with classical Hodgkin lymphoma.

The CDR3 DNA follows: TGTGCCAGCTCACCCAGGCGCAGGGATGACGAAAAACTGTTTTTT. It is translated as CASSPRRRDDEKLFF. The chain carries TRBV18 and TRBJ1-4, with a tentative D call TRBD1 (5 bases). Germline V gene lookup returns CDR1 KGHSH and CDR2 LQKENI. With 3 bases removed from V and 8 bases from J, the gap between germline ends came to 16 bases. This CDR3 is built from 15 residues.